This entry describes one TCR beta chain. Its antigen remains unknown. This specimen comes from a study of shared clonotypes between healthy human individuals. Study processing details: Sequence data from immunoSEQ were junction-only and lacked quality scores; consequently, filtering differed. The data were produced by immunoSEQ multiplex PCR, yet TCRdb's version contains in-frame clones alone and is incomplete. That table gives V, J and clone size, and the DNA gave D and trimming. Among approximately 2,300,000 clones listed, 85% to 95% were seen once. The CDR3 covers 16 residues. The germline V gene encodes CDR1 SGHTA and CDR2 FQGNSA. Trimming took 3 bases from V and 0 from J; bases not matched to a gene: 4. Broader study findings: It was expected that sequencing depth would affect clonotype sharing among donors. A few donors had 5% to 6% of their naive CD4 clonotypes in common. The small donor group covered limited genetic and exposure diversity.

This TCR was sampled from a man aged 18 to 30 in good health. Some clones in this sample may be carry-over from other donors' samples. The sequenced sample consisted of naive CD4+ T cells from PBMCs. Subset reported: CD45RA+ positively selected. The rearrangement uses TRBV7-2 and TRBJ1-4; the match to TRBD1 covers 7 bases. CDR3 residues: CASSFGTAATNEKLFF. CDR3 coding DNA: TGTGCCAGCAGCTTTGGGACAGCCGCAACTAATGAAAAACTGTTTTTT.